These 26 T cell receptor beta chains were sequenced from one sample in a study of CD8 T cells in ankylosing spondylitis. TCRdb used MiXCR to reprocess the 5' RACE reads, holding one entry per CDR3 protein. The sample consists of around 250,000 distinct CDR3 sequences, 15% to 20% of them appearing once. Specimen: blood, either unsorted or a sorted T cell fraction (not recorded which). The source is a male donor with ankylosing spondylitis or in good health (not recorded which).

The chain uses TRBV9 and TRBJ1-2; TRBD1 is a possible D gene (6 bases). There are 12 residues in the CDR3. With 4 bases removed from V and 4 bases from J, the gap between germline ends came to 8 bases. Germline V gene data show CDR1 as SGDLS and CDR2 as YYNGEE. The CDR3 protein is CASSTGLYGYTF. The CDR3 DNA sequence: TGTGCCAGCAGCACAGGGCTCTATGGCTACACCTTC.

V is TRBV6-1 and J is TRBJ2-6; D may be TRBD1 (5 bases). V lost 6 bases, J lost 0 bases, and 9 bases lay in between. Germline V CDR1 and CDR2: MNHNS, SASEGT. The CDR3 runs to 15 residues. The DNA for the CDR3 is TGTGCCAGCAGCACAGACAGCTCTGGGGCCAACGTCCTGACTTTC. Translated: CASSTDSSGANVLTF.

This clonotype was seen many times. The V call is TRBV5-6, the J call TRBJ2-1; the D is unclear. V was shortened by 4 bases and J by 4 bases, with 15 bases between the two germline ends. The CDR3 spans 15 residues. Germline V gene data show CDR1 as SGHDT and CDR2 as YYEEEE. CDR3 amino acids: CASSLDVQRYNEQFF. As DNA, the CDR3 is TGTGCCAGCAGCCTGGACGTGCAGAGGTACAATGAGCAGTTCTTC.

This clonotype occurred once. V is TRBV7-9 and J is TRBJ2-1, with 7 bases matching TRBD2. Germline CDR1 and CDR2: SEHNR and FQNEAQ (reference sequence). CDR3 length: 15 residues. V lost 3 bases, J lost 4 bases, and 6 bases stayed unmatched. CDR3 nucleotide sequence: TGTGCCAGCAGCTTGGGGAGGGTACATTACAATGAGCAGTTCTTC. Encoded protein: CASSLGRVHYNEQFF.

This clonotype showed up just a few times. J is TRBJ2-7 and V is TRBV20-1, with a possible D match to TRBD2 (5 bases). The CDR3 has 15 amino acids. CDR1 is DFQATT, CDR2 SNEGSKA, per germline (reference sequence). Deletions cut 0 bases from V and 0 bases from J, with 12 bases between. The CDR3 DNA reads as TGCAGTGCTAGAGATACGTGGACTCCCTCCTACGAGCAGTACTTC. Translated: CSARDTWTPSYEQYF.

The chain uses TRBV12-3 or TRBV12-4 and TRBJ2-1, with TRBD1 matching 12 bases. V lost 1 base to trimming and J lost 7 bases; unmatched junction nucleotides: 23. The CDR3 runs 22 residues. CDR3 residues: CASSLGAPGTGGGGTSVNEQFF. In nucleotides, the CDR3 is TGTGCCAGCAGTTTAGGGGCCCCCGGGACAGGGGGCGGTGGGACTAGCGTAAATGAGCAGTTCTTC.

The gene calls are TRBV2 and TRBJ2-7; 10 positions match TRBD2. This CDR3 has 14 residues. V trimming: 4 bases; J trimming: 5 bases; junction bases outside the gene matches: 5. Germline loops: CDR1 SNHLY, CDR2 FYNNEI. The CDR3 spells CASSGLAGVHEQYF. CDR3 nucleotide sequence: TGTGCCAGCAGTGGCCTAGCGGGAGTCCACGAGCAGTACTTC.

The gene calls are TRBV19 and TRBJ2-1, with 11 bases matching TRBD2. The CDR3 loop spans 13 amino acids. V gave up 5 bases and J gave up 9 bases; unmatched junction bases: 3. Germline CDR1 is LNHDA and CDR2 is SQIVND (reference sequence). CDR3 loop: CASSATSGVEQFF. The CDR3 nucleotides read TGTGCCAGTAGTGCGACTAGCGGGGTTGAGCAGTTCTTC.

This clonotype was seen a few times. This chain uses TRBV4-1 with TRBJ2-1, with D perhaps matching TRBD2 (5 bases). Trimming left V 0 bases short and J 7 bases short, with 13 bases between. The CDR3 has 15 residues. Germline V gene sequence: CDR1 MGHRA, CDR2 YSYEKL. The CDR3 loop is CASSQDSGPGNEQFF. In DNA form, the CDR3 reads TGCGCCAGCAGCCAAGATTCCGGACCGGGAAATGAGCAGTTCTTC.

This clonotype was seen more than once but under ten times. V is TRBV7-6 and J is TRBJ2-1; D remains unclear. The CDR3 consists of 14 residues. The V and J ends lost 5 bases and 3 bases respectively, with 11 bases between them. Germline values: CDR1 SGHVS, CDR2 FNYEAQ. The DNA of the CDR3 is TGTGCCAGCAGCAAAAATACCGACTACAATGAGCAGTTCTTC. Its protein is CASSKNTDYNEQFF.

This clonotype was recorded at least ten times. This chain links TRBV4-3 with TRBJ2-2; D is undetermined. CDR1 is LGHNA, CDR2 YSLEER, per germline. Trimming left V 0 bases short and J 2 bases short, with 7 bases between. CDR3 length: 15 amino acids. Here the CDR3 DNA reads TGCGCCAGCAGCCAAGATAACGGAAACACCGGGGAGCTGTTTTTT. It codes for CASSQDNGNTGELFF.

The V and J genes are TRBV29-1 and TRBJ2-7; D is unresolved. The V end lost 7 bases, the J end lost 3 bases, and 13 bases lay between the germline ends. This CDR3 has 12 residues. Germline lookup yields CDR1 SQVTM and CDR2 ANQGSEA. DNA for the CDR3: TGCAGCGCCCGGACCCTTGGCTACGAGCAGTACTTC. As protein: CSARTLGYEQYF.

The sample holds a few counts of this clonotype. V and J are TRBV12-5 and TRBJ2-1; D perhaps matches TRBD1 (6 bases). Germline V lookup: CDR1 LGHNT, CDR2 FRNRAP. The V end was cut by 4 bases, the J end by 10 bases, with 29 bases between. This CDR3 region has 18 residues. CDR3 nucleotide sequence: TGTGCTAGTGGTTCTGGTACCCGAGGGGGAACCGATAAGGGGGAGCAGTTCTTC. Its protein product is CASGSGTRGGTDKGEQFF.

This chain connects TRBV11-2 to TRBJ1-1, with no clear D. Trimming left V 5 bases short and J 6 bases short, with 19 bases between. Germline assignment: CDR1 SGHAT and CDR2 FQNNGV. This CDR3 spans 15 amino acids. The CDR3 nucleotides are TGTGCCAGCAGCCCAGAAGACGGCCCTGGGGCTGAAGCTTTCTTT. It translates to CASSPEDGPGAEAFF.

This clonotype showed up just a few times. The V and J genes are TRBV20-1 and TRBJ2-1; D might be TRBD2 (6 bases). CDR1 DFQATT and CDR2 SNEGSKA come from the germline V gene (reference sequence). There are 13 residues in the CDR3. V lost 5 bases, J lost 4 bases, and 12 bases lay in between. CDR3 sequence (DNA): TGCAGTGCTGCTCATAGCGGTTACAATGAGCAGTTCTTC. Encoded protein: CSAAHSGYNEQFF.

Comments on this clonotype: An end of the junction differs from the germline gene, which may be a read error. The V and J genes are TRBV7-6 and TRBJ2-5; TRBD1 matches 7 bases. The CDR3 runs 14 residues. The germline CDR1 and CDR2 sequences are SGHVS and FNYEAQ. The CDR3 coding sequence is TGTGCCAGCAGCAACGGGACAGAACAAGAGACCCAGTACTTT. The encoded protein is CASSNGTEQETQYF.

The CDR3 protein is CASRSGPSPTYEQYF. The CDR3 DNA sequence: TGTGCCAGCAGGTCAGGGCCTAGTCCTACCTACGAGCAGTACTTC. The rearrangement joins TRBV6-5 to TRBJ2-7; weak D call: TRBD1 (5 bases). Germline lookup yields CDR1 MNHEY and CDR2 SVGAGI. The CDR3 totals 15 residues. The V end was cut by 6 bases, the J end by 2 bases, with 17 bases between.

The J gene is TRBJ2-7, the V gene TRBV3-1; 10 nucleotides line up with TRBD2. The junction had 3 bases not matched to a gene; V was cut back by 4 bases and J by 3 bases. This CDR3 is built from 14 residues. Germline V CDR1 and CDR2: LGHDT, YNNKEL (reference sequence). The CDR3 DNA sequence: TGTGCCAGCAGCCCGGGACTAGCGAACTACGAGCAGTACTTC. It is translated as CASSPGLANYEQYF.

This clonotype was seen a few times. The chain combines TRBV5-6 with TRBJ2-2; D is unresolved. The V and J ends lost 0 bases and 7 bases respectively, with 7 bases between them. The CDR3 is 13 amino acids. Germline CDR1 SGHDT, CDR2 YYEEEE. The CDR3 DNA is TGTGCCAGCAGCTTGGACCTCTTCGGGGAGCTGTTTTTT. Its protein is CASSLDLFGELFF.

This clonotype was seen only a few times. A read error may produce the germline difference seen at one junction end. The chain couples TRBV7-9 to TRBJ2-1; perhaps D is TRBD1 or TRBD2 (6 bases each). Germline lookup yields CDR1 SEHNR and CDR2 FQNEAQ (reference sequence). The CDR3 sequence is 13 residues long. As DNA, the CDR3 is TGTGCCAGCACCTTAGGGGGGTTCAATGAGCAGTTCTTC. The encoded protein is CASTLGGFNEQFF.

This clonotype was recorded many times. The CDR3 DNA sequence: TGTGCCAGCAGTTTTGGGGTGGTGTCGGAGACCCAGTACTTC. Residues: CASSFGVVSETQYF. The chain links TRBV12-3 or TRBV12-4 to TRBJ2-5, with D unclear. V was clipped by 3 bases and J by 5 bases, with 13 bases between them. This CDR3 contains 14 residues.

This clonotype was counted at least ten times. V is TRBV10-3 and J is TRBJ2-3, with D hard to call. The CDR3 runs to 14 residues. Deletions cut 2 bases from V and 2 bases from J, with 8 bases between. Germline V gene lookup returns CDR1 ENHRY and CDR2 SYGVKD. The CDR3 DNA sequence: TGTGCCATCAGTGAGCAGATAAACACAGATACGCAGTATTTT. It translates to CAISEQINTDTQYF.

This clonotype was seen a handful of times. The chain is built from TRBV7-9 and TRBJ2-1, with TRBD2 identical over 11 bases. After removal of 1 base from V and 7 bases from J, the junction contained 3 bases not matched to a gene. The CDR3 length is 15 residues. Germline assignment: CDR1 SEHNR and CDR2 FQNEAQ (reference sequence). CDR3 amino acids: CASSLVTSGRNEQFF. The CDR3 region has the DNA TGTGCCAGCAGCTTAGTAACTAGCGGGAGAAATGAGCAGTTCTTC.

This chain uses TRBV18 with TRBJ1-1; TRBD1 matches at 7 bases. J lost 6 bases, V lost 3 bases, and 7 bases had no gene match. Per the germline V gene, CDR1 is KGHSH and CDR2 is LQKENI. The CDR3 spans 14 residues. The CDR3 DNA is TGTGCCAGCTCACCCTCCATGGACAGGCCTGAAGCTTTCTTT. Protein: CASSPSMDRPEAFF.

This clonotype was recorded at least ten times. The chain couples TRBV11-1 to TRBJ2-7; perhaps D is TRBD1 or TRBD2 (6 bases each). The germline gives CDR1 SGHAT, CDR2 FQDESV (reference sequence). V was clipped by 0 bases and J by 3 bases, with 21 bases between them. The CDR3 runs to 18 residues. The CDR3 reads CASSLARTAQSGDYEQYF. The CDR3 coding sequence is TGTGCCAGCAGCTTAGCGCGGACAGCGCAATCGGGGGACTACGAGCAGTACTTC.

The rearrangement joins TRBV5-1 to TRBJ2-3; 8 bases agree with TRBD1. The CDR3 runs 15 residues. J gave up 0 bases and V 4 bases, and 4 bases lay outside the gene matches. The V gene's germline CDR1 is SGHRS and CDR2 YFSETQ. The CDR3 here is CASSEGQGSTDTQYF. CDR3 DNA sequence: TGCGCCAGCAGCGAAGGACAGGGAAGCACAGATACGCAGTATTTT.